The clone carrying this T cell receptor (beta chain) was recorded only once. The data are from a study of blood T cells in healthy people across ages. This CDR3 contains 11 residues. V lost 7 bases to trimming and J lost 4 bases, with 8 bases between them. The germline CDR1 and CDR2 sequences are MGHDK and SYGVNS. Through a sample-barcoded 5' primer and a J-beta primer mix, a second PCR was run for roughly 6 to 11 cycles. TCRdb fed the 5' RACE reads into MiXCR, producing one record per CDR3 protein. The sample lists about 800,000 distinct CDR3 sequences, roughly 25% seen once, with roughly 3.5% in the top ten. In addition, the sample was reused for a study of T cells of mothers and their children.

Sequencing input: blood. The source of this sequence is a boy aged 5-17 years in good health. This sequence joins TRBV25-1 and TRBJ2-7; D unclear. DNA for the CDR3: TGTGCCAGCACATATAATTACGAGCAGTACTTC. It is translated as CASTYNYEQYF.